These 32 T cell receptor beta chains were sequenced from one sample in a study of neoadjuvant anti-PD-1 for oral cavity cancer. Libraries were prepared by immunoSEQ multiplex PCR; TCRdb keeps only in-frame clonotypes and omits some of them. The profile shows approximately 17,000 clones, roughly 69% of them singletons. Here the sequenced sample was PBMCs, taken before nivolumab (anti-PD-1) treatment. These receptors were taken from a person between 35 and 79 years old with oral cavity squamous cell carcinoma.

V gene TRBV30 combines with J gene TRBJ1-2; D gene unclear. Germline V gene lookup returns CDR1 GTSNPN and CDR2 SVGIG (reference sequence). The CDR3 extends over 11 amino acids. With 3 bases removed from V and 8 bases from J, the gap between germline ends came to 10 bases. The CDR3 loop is CAWRRVPGYTF. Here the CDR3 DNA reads TGTGCCTGGAGAAGGGTTCCCGGCTACACCTTC.

The DNA for the CDR3 is TGTGCCAGCAGTGATACAGCGGGGAGCTACGAGCAGTACTTC. Amino acids: CASSDTAGSYEQYF. The V gene is TRBV6-1, the J gene TRBJ2-7; TRBD2 aligns across 7 bases. Germline assignment: CDR1 MNHNS and CDR2 SASEGT. V was pared by 3 bases and J by 3 bases, with 5 bases of the junction left unmatched. This CDR3 spans 14 amino acids.

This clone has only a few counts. CDR3 in amino acids: CASSLGRERSKNIQYF. The CDR3 DNA reads TGTGCCAGCAGCTTAGGGCGGGAGAGGTCCAAAAACATTCAGTACTTC. The rearrangement uses TRBV11-2 and TRBJ2-4, with 7 bases aligning to TRBD2. With V trimmed by 1 base and J by 2 bases, 5 bases remained unmatched. The germline gives CDR1 SGHAT, CDR2 FQNNGV. The CDR3 is made up of 16 amino acids.

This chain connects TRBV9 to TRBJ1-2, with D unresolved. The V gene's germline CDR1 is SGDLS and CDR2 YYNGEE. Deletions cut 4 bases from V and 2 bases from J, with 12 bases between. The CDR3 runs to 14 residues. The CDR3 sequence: CASSPPHINYGYTF. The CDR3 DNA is TGTGCCAGCAGCCCCCCACATATCAACTATGGCTACACCTTC.

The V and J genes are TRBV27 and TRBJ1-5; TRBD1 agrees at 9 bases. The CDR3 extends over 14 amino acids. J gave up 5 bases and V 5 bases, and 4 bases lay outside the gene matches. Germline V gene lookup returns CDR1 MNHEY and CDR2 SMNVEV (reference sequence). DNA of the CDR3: TGTGCCAGCAGTCAAGACAGGGGGTATCAGCCCCAGCATTTT. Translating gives CASSQDRGYQPQHF.

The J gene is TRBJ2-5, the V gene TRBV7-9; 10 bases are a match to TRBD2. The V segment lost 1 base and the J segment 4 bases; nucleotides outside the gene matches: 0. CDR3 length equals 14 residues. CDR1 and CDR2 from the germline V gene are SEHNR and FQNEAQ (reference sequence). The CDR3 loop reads CASSLGTSGETQYF. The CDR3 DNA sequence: TGTGCCAGCAGCTTAGGGACTAGCGGAGAGACCCAGTACTTC.

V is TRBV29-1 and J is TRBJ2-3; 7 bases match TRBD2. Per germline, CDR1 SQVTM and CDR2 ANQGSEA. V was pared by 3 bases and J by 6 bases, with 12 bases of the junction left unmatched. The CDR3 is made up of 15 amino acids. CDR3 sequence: CSVDLSGMGGDTQYF. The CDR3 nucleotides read TGCAGCGTTGACCTAAGCGGGATGGGGGGTGATACGCAGTATTTT.

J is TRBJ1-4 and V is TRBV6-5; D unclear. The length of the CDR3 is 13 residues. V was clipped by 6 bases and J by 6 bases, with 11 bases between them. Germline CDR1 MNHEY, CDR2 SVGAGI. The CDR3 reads CASSLGPYEKLFF. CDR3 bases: TGTGCCAGCAGCCTCGGACCTTATGAAAAACTGTTTTTT.

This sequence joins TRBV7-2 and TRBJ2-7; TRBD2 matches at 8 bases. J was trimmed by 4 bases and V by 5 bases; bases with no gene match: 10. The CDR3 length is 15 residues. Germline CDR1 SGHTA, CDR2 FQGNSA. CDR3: CASSPSAAGAYEQYF. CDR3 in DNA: TGTGCCAGCAGCCCCTCGGCAGCGGGAGCTTACGAGCAGTACTTC.

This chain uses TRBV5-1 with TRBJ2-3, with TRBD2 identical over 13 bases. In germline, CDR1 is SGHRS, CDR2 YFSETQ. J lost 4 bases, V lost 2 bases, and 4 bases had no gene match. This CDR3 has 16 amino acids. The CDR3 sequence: CASSFAGLAGADTQYF. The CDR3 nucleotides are TGCGCCAGCAGCTTTGCCGGACTAGCGGGAGCAGATACGCAGTATTTT.

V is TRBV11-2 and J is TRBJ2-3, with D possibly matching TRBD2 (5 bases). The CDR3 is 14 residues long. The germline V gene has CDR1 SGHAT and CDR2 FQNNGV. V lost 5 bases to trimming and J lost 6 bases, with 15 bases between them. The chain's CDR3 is CASSQDSARDTQYF. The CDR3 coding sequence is TGTGCCAGCAGCCAGGACTCGGCTAGGGATACGCAGTATTTT. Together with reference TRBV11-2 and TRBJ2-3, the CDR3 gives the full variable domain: EAGVAQSPRYKIIEKRQSVAFWCNPISGHATLYWYQQILGQGPKLLIQFQNNGVVDDSQLPKDRFSAERLKGVDSTLKIQPAKLEDSAVYLCASSQDSARDTQYFGPGTRLTVL.

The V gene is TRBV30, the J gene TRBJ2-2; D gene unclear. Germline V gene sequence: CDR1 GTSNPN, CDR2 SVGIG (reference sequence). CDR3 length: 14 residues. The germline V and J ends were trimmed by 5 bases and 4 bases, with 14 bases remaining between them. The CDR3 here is CAWSGQLGTGELFF. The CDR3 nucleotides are TGTGCCTGGTCCGGGCAGCTCGGCACCGGGGAGCTGTTTTTT.

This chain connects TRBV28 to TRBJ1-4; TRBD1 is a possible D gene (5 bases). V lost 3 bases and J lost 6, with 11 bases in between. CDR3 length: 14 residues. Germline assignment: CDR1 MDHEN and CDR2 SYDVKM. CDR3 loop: CASSLAAGYEKLFF. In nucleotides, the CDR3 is TGTGCCAGCAGTTTGGCGGCAGGGTATGAAAAACTGTTTTTT.

This CDR3 is CASKFSGTNYEQYF. CDR3 sequence (DNA): TGTGCCAGCAAGTTTTCCGGGACAAACTACGAGCAGTACTTC. This chain connects TRBV5-6 to TRBJ2-7; possibly TRBD1 for D (6 bases). The germline V gene encodes CDR1 SGHDT and CDR2 YYEEEE. V dropped 6 bases and J dropped 3 bases, with 16 bases sitting between them. The CDR3 is 14 residues long.

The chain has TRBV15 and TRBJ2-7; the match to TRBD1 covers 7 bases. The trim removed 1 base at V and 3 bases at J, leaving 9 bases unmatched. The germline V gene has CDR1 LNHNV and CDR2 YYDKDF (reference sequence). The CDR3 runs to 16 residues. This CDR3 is CATSRVGDSLDYEQYF. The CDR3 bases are TGTGCCACCAGCAGAGTGGGGGACAGTCTTGACTACGAGCAGTACTTC. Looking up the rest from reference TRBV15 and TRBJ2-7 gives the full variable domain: DAMVIQNPRYQVTQFGKPVTLSCSQTLNHNVMYWYQQKSSQAPKLLFHYYDKDFNNEADTPDNFQSRRPNTSFCFLDIRSPGLGDTAMYLCATSRVGDSLDYEQYFGPGTRLTVT.

The CDR3 DNA sequence: TGTGCCAGCAGCCTCCAGACCCAGCGGGCTGAAAAACTGTTTTTT. Its protein product is CASSLQTQRAEKLFF. V is TRBV11-2 and J is TRBJ1-4; D is unclear. V lost 5 bases and J lost 7, with 17 bases in between. The germline CDR1 and CDR2 sequences are SGHAT and FQNNGV. The CDR3 has 15 amino acids.

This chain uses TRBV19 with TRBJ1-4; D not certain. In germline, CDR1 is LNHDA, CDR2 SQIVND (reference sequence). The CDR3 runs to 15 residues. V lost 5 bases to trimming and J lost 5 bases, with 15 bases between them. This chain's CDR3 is CASSPLGRSNEKLFF. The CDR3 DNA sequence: TGTGCCAGTAGTCCATTGGGCAGGAGCAATGAAAAACTGTTTTTT.

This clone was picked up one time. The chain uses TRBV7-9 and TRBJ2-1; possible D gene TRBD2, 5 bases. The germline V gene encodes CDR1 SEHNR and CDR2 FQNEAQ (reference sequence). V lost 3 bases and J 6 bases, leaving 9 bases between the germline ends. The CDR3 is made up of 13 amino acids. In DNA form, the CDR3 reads TGTGCCAGCAGCTTCGCTAGCACCAATGAGCAGTTCTTC. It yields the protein CASSFASTNEQFF.

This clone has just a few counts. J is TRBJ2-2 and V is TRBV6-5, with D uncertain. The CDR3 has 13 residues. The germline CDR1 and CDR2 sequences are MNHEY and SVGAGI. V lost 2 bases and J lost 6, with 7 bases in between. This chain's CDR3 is CASSYAVAGELFF. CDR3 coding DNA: TGTGCCAGCAGTTACGCGGTCGCCGGGGAGCTGTTTTTT.

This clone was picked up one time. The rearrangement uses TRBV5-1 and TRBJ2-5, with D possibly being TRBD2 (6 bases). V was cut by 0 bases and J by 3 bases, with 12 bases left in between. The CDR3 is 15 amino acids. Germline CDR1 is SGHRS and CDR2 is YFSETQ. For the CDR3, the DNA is TGCGCCAGCAGCTTGGGGGACTCCTCCAAAGAGACCCAGTACTTC. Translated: CASSLGDSSKETQYF.

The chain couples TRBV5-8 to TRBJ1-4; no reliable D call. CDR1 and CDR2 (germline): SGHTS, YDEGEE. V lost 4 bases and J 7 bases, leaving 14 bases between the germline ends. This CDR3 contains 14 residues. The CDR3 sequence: CASSRTGPFEKLFF. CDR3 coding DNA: TGTGCCAGCAGCCGGACTGGACCCTTTGAAAAACTGTTTTTT.

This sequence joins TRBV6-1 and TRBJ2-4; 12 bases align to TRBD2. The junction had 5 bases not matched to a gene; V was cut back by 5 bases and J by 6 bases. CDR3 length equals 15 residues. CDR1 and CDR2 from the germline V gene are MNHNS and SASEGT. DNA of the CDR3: TGTGCCAGCAGTCTAGCGGGAGGGGGGGGAAACATTCAGTACTTC. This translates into CASSLAGGGGNIQYF.

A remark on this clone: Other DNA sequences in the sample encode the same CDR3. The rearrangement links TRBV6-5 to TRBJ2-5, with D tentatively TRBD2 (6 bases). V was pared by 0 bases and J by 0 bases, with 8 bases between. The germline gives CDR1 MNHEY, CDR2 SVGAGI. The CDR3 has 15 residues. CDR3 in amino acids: CASSYSRGHQETQYF. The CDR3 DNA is TGTGCCAGCAGTTACTCGCGGGGTCACCAAGAGACCCAGTACTTC.

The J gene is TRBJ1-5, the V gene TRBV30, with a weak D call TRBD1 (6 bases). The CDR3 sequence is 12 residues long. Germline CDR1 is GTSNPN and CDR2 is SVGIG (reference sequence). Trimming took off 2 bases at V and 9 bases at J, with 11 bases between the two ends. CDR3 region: CAWSFEGGPQHF. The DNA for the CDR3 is TGTGCCTGGAGTTTTGAGGGGGGGCCCCAGCATTTT.

As DNA, the CDR3 is TGTGCCAGCAGCTCGAGCCCTCCTCAGGGATTGAACACTGAAGCTTTCTTT. Protein sequence: CASSSSPPQGLNTEAFF. This chain joins TRBV7-8 and TRBJ1-1, with D perhaps matching TRBD1 (5 bases). The V gene lost 4 bases and the J gene lost 0 bases, with 18 bases spanning the gap. CDR3 length: 17 residues. Looked up from germline, CDR1 is SGHVS and CDR2 is FQNEAQ.

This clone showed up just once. The DNA of the CDR3 is TGTGCCAGCACCCAACAGGGTCCCAATGAAAAACTGTTTTTT. As protein: CASTQQGPNEKLFF. The V and J genes are TRBV2 and TRBJ1-4, with a tentative D call TRBD1 (6 bases). Looked up from germline, CDR1 is SNHLY and CDR2 is FYNNEI. This CDR3 comprises 14 residues. Trimming stripped 7 bases from V and 5 bases from J, with 14 bases between.

The CDR3 is CASSIGGPGDRTQHF. Here the CDR3 DNA reads TGTGCCAGTAGTATAGGTGGGCCGGGGGACAGGACACAGCATTTT. The V and J genes are TRBV19 and TRBJ1-5; 8 bases match TRBD1. CDR1 is LNHDA, CDR2 SQIVND, per germline (reference sequence). Trimming at V came to 1 base and at J to 13 bases, leaving 12 bases not matched to a gene. This CDR3 spans 15 amino acids.

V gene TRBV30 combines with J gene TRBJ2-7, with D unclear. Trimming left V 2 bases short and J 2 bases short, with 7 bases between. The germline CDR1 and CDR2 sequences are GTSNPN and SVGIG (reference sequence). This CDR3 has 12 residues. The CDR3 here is CAWSNPTYEQYF. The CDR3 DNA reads TGTGCCTGGAGTAATCCCACCTACGAGCAGTACTTC.

CDR3 amino acids: CATSRKGPTGVAYNEQFF. CDR3 coding DNA: TGTGCCACCAGCAGAAAAGGGCCCACAGGGGTTGCCTACAATGAGCAGTTCTTC. The rearrangement uses TRBV15 and TRBJ2-1; 7 positions match TRBD1. CDR1 and CDR2 from the germline V gene are LNHNV and YYDKDF (reference sequence). There are 18 residues in the CDR3. Trimming cost V 2 bases and J 2 bases; bases outside gene matches: 12.

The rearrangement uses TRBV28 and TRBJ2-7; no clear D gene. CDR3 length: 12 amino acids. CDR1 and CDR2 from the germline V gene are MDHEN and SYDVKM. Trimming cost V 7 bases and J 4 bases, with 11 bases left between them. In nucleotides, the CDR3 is TGTGCCAGCACCGGTGTAGGGTACGAGCAGTACTTC. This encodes CASTGVGYEQYF.

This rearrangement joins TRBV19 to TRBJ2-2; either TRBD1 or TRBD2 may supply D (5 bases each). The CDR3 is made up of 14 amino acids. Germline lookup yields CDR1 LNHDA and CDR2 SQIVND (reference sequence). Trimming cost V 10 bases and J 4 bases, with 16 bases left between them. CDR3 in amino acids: CATNSGRVTGELFF. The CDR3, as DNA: TGTGCCACGAATTCAGGGCGGGTCACCGGGGAGCTGTTTTTT.

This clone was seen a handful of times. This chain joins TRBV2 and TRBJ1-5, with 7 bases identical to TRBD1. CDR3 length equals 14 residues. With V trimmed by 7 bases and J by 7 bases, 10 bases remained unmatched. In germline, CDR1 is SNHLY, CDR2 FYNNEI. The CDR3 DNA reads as TGTGCCAGCAAAGACAGGGTAGCTTTCCAGCCCCAGCATTTT. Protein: CASKDRVAFQPQHF.